Listed below are T cell receptor beta chains from one sample, sequenced in a study of regulatory T cells in long-lasting Graves disease. TCRdb reanalysed the multiplex PCR reads using MiXCR and keeps one entry per CDR3 protein. Of 530,000 or so distinct CDR3 sequences in the sample, about 16% were seen once. Another study also made use of these data, one on T cells in Graves' hyperthyroidism and ophthalmopathy.

The sequences come from peripheral blood mononuclear cells (PBMCs), collected at new diagnosis, from a patient treated with antithyroid drugs. These receptors were collected from a man aged 18 to 29 with Graves disease. Each CDR3 is given with its conserved first and last residue. D genes are given only for firm matches. The listing skips clone size in some rows; elsewhere it reads once, few, many or a size class.

TRBV7-9	NA	TRBJ2-5	few	TGTGCCAGCAGCCCCGCACGGGGGGCGGAAGAGACCCAGTACTTC	CASSPARGAEETQYF
TRBV12-5	TRBD1	TRBJ2-1	many	TGTGCTAGTGGTCCCGGGACAGGGGGCCCCAACTCCTACAATGAGCAGTTCTTC	CASGPGTGGPNSYNEQFF
TRBV7-2	NA	TRBJ1-5	once	TGTGCCAGCAGCTCACACGCCGGGGCCGACAATCAGCCCCAGCATTTT	CASSSHAGADNQPQHF
TRBV27	TRBD1	TRBJ2-1	NA	TGTGCCAGAAGCCCCAGTCCCGGGACAGGGAGCTCCTACAATGAGCAGTTCTTC	CARSPSPGTGSSYNEQFF
TRBV14	TRBD2	TRBJ2-5	few	TGTGCCAGCAGCCATTATTACGGGACTAACCAAGAGACCCAGTACTTC	CASSHYYGTNQETQYF
TRBV4-1	NA	TRBJ1-5	NA	TGCGCCAGCAGCCGAGCAGCTTTCCAGCCCCGGCATTTT	CASSRAAFQPRHF
TRBV6-1	NA	TRBJ2-1	NA	TGTGCCAGCAGTGAGGAGGAGGGCCTCGACAATGAGCAGTTCTTC	CASSEEEGLDNEQFF
TRBV6-1	TRBD1	TRBJ2-3	few	TGTGCCAGCAGCACGGACAGGGACCGGGTCAGGGATACGCAGTATTTT	CASSTDRDRVRDTQYF
TRBV11-3	NA	TRBJ1-1	many	TGTGCCAGCAGCTTGTCCAGGGGGAACACTGAAGCTTTCTTT	CASSLSRGNTEAFF
TRBV10-3	NA	TRBJ1-3	NA	TGTGCCATCAGTGAGTCGGATGGTACTGGAAACACCATATATTTT	CAISESDGTGNTIYF
TRBV18	NA	TRBJ2-5	NA	TGTGCCAGCTCCAACCGAGGGGTTGTAGAGACCCAGTACTTC	CASSNRGVVETQYF
TRBV7-6	NA	TRBJ2-1	many	TGTGCCAGCAGCCCCCGAGTTGGTTGGGTCAATGAGCAGTTCTTC	CASSPRVGWVNEQFF
TRBV7-9	TRBD2	TRBJ2-5	few	TGTGCCAGCAGCTTAACTACTAGCGGTAAAGAGACCCAGTACTTC	CASSLTTSGKETQYF
TRBV12-3/TRBV12-4	NA	TRBJ2-1	many	TGTGCCAGCAGTACGGGACGGAACTACAATGAGCAGTTCTTC	CASSTGRNYNEQFF
TRBV28	NA	TRBJ2-1	NA	TGTGCCAGCAGTACTCGTCGGGACTTGTACAATGAGCAGTTCTTC	CASSTRRDLYNEQFF
TRBV14	NA	TRBJ1-2	NA	TGTGCCAGCAGCCCGTCCGGGACCCGGGAAATTGGCAGGTCCTATGGCTACACCTTC	CASSPSGTREIGRSYGYTF
TRBV4-1	NA	TRBJ2-2	few	TGCGCCAGCAGCCAAGGATCAGGAGACCTAGCGAACACCGGGGAGCTGTTTTTT	CASSQGSGDLANTGELFF
TRBV2	NA	TRBJ2-5	many	TGTGCCAGCAGCCTAGAGACCCAGTACTTC	CASSLETQYF
TRBV20-1	NA	TRBJ2-7	few	TGCAGTGCTAGAGATCCGAGGGCCTACGAGCAGTACTTC	CSARDPRAYEQYF
TRBV6-1	NA	TRBJ1-4	few	TGTGCCAGCAGTGAGGGTTTTAATGAAAAACTGTTTTTT	CASSEGFNEKLFF
TRBV6-1	NA	TRBJ1-1	NA	TGTGCCAGCAGTGAAGGTGTGGGGAGAAAGACTGAAGCTTTCTTT	CASSEGVGRKTEAFF
TRBV20-1	NA	TRBJ1-2	NA	TGCAGTACCCCTGGAGTCGGGAAATCGAACTATGGCTACACCTTC	CSTPGVGKSNYGYTF
TRBV27	NA	TRBJ1-1	many	TGTGCCAGCAGAACCCAGGAGAACACTGAAGCTTTCTTT	CASRTQENTEAFF
TRBV3-1	NA	TRBJ1-1	NA	TGTGCCAGCAGCCCCCGGGTCCGATCTGAAGCTTTCTTT	CASSPRVRSEAFF
TRBV19	NA	TRBJ1-2	few	TGTGCCAGTAGCCCAAGCACAGGAAGCTATGGCTACACCTTC	CASSPSTGSYGYTF
TRBV19	NA	TRBJ1-5	NA	TGTGCCAGTAGTATAGATGGGAGATTAGCCATGGTTGGCAATCAGCCCCAGCATTTT	CASSIDGRLAMVGNQPQHF
TRBV20-1	NA	TRBJ1-2	many	TGCAGTGAACAGACGGTGTATGGCTACACCTTC	CSEQTVYGYTF
TRBV2	TRBD1	TRBJ1-1	many	TGTGCCAGCAGTGAGGAGACAGGGTGGGTTGAGACTGAAGCTTTCTTT	CASSEETGWVETEAFF
TRBV25-1	NA	TRBJ2-6	few	TGTGCCAGCAGTCCTCACCTTGGAGGGGGCTCTGGGGCCAACGTCCTGACTTTC	CASSPHLGGGSGANVLTF
TRBV6-2/TRBV6-3	TRBD2	TRBJ2-5	NA	TGTGCCAGCAGTTACCCTAGGGTAGCGGGCCAAGAGACCCAGTACTTC	CASSYPRVAGQETQYF
TRBV10-2	NA	TRBJ1-3	NA	TGCGCCAGCAGTGCCTGGAATCTCACTGGAAACACCATATATTTT	CASSAWNLTGNTIYF
TRBV29-1	TRBD2	TRBJ2-7	many	TGCAGCGTTGGATTAGCGGGAGGGACCTACGAGCAGTACTTC	CSVGLAGGTYEQYF
TRBV7-2	NA	TRBJ2-7	NA	TGTGCCAGCAGCCTCCACTTAGAGCAGTACTTC	CASSLHLEQYF